The present TCR beta chain was sequenced within a study of control samples from healthy donors and cancer patients. V lost 4 bases and J 2 bases, leaving 11 bases between the germline ends. This CDR3 contains 14 residues. Germline loops: CDR1 LNHDA, CDR2 SQIVND (reference sequence). Generated by immunoSEQ multiplex PCR, the TCRdb table keeps only in-frame clones and is missing some. The sample contains around 89,000 clones, roughly four fifths of which appear only once. The V gene is TRBV19, the J gene TRBJ1-2, with D tentatively TRBD1 (6 bases). Sequenced material: blood. The source of this sequence is a woman aged 60-75 years in good health. The DNA of the CDR3 is TGTGCCAGTAGTACAGACAGGAACAACTATGGCTACACCTTC. Translation: CASSTDRNNYGYTF.